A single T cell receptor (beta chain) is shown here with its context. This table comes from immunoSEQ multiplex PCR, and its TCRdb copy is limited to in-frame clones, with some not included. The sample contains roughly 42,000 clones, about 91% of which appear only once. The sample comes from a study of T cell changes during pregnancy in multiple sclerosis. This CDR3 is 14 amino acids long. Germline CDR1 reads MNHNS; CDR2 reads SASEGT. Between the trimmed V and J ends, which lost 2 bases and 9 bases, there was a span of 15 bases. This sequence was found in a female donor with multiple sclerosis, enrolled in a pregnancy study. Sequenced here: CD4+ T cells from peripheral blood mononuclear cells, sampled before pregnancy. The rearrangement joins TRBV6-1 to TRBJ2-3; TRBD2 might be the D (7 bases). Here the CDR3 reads CASSETGGRGTQYF. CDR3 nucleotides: TGTGCCAGCAGTGAAACGGGGGGCCGTGGGACGCAGTATTTT.